These 15 T cell receptor beta chains were all obtained from the same sample, sequenced in a study of metastatic and nonmetastatic thyroid tumors. All patients reached thyroid surgery having received no treatment beforehand. TCRdb re-called the PCR reads through MiXCR. In the table there are about 25,000 clones, around 20% of which are singletons. The sequenced sample consisted of blood. These TCRs come from a female donor with papillary thyroid cancer or a benign thyroid nodule (not recorded which). Some clones in this sample may be carry-over from other donors' samples.

This chain connects TRBV3-1 to TRBJ1-3, with 7 bases that match TRBD1. Trimming took 4 bases from V and 3 from J; bases not matched to a gene: 6. CDR1 and CDR2 from the germline V gene are LGHDT and YNNKEL (reference sequence). The CDR3 runs 15 residues. The CDR3 sequence is CASSRRGDDGNTIYF. CDR3 nucleotide sequence: TGTGCCAGCAGCCGCAGGGGGGATGATGGAAACACCATATATTTT.

This clone came up many times. The gene calls are TRBV5-1 and TRBJ2-5; 9 positions match TRBD1. The CDR3 totals 17 residues. J was trimmed by 4 bases and V by 0 bases; bases with no gene match: 10. Germline assignment: CDR1 SGHRS and CDR2 YFSETQ. CDR3 DNA sequence: TGCGCCAGCAGCTTGGTGGGGACAGGGCCCCCAGGAGAGACCCAGTACTTC. This codes for CASSLVGTGPPGETQYF.

V gene TRBV20-1 combines with J gene TRBJ2-7; 9 bases agree with TRBD1. This CDR3 contains 14 residues. The germline V gene has CDR1 DFQATT and CDR2 SNEGSKA (reference sequence). Losses at the gene ends were 3 bases for V and 5 bases for J; bases not matched to a gene: 8. CDR3 in DNA: TGCAGTGCTAGGCCGGGACAGGGAAGCGACGAGCAGTACTTC. Its translation is CSARPGQGSDEQYF.

This clone was found many times. This chain uses TRBV29-1 with TRBJ2-3; D is uncertain. This CDR3 is 17 amino acids long. The V end lost 0 bases, the J end lost 0 bases, and 16 bases lay between the germline ends. The germline V gene encodes CDR1 SQVTM and CDR2 ANQGSEA. CDR3: CSVEDVSVLVSTDTQYF. The CDR3 coding sequence is TGCAGCGTTGAAGATGTCTCCGTGCTGGTGAGCACAGATACGCAGTATTTT.

The table lists this clone with many counts. The gene calls are TRBV6-5 and TRBJ1-1, with 8 bases fitting TRBD1. Germline values: CDR1 MNHEY, CDR2 SVGAGI. Losses at the gene ends were 0 bases for V and 5 bases for J; bases not matched to a gene: 11. The CDR3 is 17 residues long. The CDR3 nucleotides read TGTGCCAGCAGTTACTCTCTAAGACAGGGGAGGACGACTGAAGCTTTCTTT. Translation: CASSYSLRQGRTTEAFF.

This clone has a count of ten or more. The chain is built from TRBV7-4 and TRBJ1-4; 10 bases line up with TRBD1. Germline assignment: CDR1 SGHVT and CDR2 SQSDAQ. V lost 8 bases and J lost 1; bases outside the gene matches: 7. This CDR3 has 16 amino acids. This CDR3 reads CASGTGVGRTNEKLFF. CDR3 nucleotide sequence: TGTGCCAGCGGGACAGGGGTAGGTAGAACTAATGAAAAACTGTTTTTT.

By its share, this clone is medium-sized. V is TRBV6-1 and J is TRBJ2-6; D remains ambiguous. The CDR3 is made up of 15 amino acids. The V gene lost 0 bases and the J gene lost 0 bases, with 3 bases spanning the gap. Germline CDR1 and CDR2: MNHNS and SASEGT. This CDR3 is CASSEAASGANVLTF. The CDR3 DNA follows: TGTGCCAGCAGTGAAGCTGCCTCTGGGGCCAACGTCCTGACTTTC.

This chain uses TRBV12-5 with TRBJ2-1, with TRBD1 as a possible D gene (5 bases). CDR3 length: 15 amino acids. In germline, CDR1 is LGHNT, CDR2 FRNRAP. V was cut by 5 bases and J by 3 bases, with 14 bases left in between. CDR3 sequence: CASGPTGDLYNEQFF. CDR3 coding DNA: TGTGCTAGTGGTCCCACAGGTGACCTCTACAATGAGCAGTTCTTC.

By share, this clone ranks as medium-sized. V usage is TRBV6-2 or TRBV6-3 and J usage is TRBJ2-1; a weak D match, TRBD2 (5 bases). CDR3 length: 13 residues. V dropped 8 bases and J dropped 10 bases, with 18 bases sitting between them. Germline V gives CDR1 MNHEY, CDR2 SVGEGT. DNA for the CDR3: TGTGCCAGCCGGACGGGGATTGCGGGCGAGCAGTTCTTC. Amino acids: CASRTGIAGEQFF.

This clone has ten or more counts. The chain carries TRBV18 and TRBJ1-3, with no clear D. Germline CDR1 and CDR2: KGHSH and LQKENI. The CDR3 covers 15 residues. The V end was cut by 5 bases, the J end by 4 bases, with 15 bases between. CDR3: CASSVQRALGNTIYF. The CDR3 region has the DNA TGTGCCAGCTCAGTTCAGCGAGCACTCGGAAACACCATATATTTT.

The gene calls are TRBV30 and TRBJ1-2; 8 bases map to TRBD1. The CDR3 runs to 15 residues. Germline CDR1 is GTSNPN and CDR2 is SVGIG (reference sequence). The J segment lost 2 bases and the V segment lost 3 bases, leaving 8 bases of the junction unmatched. This chain's CDR3 is CAWRSGQGLNYGYTF. As DNA, the CDR3 is TGTGCCTGGAGGTCCGGACAGGGCCTGAACTATGGCTACACCTTC.

As concerns this clone: A read error may produce the germline difference seen at one junction end. This chain uses TRBV11-2 with TRBJ2-1, with TRBD2 identical over 13 bases. The germline CDR1 and CDR2 sequences are SGHAT and FQNNGV. The CDR3 spans 15 residues. CDR3 sequence reads: CASSLTSGGYNEQFF. The DNA of the CDR3 is TGTGCAAGCAGCTTGACTAGCGGGGGGTACAATGAGCAGTTCTTC.

This clone was observed at least ten times. The genes are TRBV4-1 and TRBJ2-1; no clear D. The CDR3 totals 14 residues. V gave up 4 bases and J gave up 5 bases, with 12 bases separating them. Germline V gene sequence: CDR1 MGHRA, CDR2 YSYEKL. The CDR3 nucleotides are TGCGCCAGCAGCCTAAGACCCGATGACAATGAGCAGTTCTTC. This sequence encodes CASSLRPDDNEQFF.

Within the sample, this clone is medium-sized. CDR3 DNA: TGTGCCAGCAGTCCCCGGGCGGAGTACAATGAGCAGTTCTTC. Its protein is CASSPRAEYNEQFF. V gene TRBV6-4 combines with J gene TRBJ2-1; D unresolved. The CDR3 runs to 14 residues. With 5 bases removed from V and 4 bases from J, the gap between germline ends came to 12 bases. The germline gives CDR1 MRHNA, CDR2 SNTAGT.

The table lists this clone with many counts. The gene calls are TRBV27 and TRBJ1-1; D not certain. Germline values: CDR1 MNHEY, CDR2 SMNVEV (reference sequence). Trimming removed 6 bases at V and 1 base at J, with 15 bases between. This CDR3 is built from 15 residues. The CDR3 is CASSPGIWENTEAFF. Here the CDR3 DNA reads TGTGCCAGCAGCCCCGGTATCTGGGAGAACACTGAAGCTTTCTTT.